These 25 T cell receptor beta chains came from one sample sequenced in a study of blood T cell repertoires in COVID-19. The method was immunoSEQ multiplex PCR; TCRdb's version includes in-frame clones alone and lacks a portion of them. The sample records approximately 300,000 clones, around nine tenths being singletons. Sequenced sample: PBMCs or T cells enriched from blood (not recorded which). These receptors were taken from a man in his sixties who had recovered from COVID-19.

The chain is built from TRBV28 and TRBJ2-5, with TRBD2 matching over 13 bases. Germline-derived CDR1 and CDR2 are MDHEN and SYDVKM. The CDR3 spans 16 residues. J lost 1 base, V lost 5 bases, and 4 bases had no gene match. The CDR3 sequence is CASSLGTSGTQETQYF. The CDR3 DNA sequence: TGTGCCAGCAGTCTCGGGACTAGCGGGACCCAAGAGACCCAGTACTTC.

V usage is TRBV7-9 and J usage is TRBJ2-5; D unresolved. Germline CDR1 and CDR2: SEHNR and FQNEAQ (reference sequence). V was trimmed by 5 bases and J by 2 bases, leaving 6 bases between them. The CDR3 is 12 residues long. CDR3 nucleotide sequence: TGTGCCAGCAGCCTCCTGCAAGAGACCCAGTACTTC. The encoded protein is CASSLLQETQYF. The complete variable domain, with remaining parts taken from reference TRBV7-9 and TRBJ2-5, reads DTGVSQNPRHKITKRGQNVTFRCDPISEHNRLYWYRQTLGQGPEFLTYFQNEAQLEKSRLLSDRFSAERPKGSFSTLEIQRTEQGDSAMYLCASSLLQETQYFGPGTRLLVL.

J is TRBJ2-3 and V is TRBV5-4, with TRBD2 matching over 8 bases. CDR3 length: 15 amino acids. Germline V gene sequence: CDR1 SGHNT, CDR2 YYREEE (reference sequence). Losses at the gene ends were 0 bases for V and 6 bases for J; bases not matched to a gene: 6. The CDR3 bases are TGTGCCAGCAGCTTGGGGGGCGGGAGGCCGGATACGCAGTATTTT. Translation gives CASSLGGGRPDTQYF.

The sample holds a few counts of this clone. This rearrangement joins TRBV5-1 to TRBJ2-5; D is perhaps TRBD1 or TRBD2 (10 bases each). The length of the CDR3 is 22 residues. The ends were cut back, 0 bases at V and 5 bases at J, with 35 bases in the middle. Germline assignment: CDR1 SGHRS and CDR2 YFSETQ. DNA of the CDR3: TGCGCCAGCAGCTTGGGGGACAGGGGAAGTGGTAGGACTAGCGGATTTATGGAGACCCAGTACTTC. Encoded protein: CASSLGDRGSGRTSGFMETQYF.

The CDR3: CASSQDSTSGSYNEQFF. DNA of the CDR3: TGTGCCAGCAGCCAAGATTCGACTAGCGGGTCTTACAATGAGCAGTTCTTC. The rearrangement links TRBV3-1 (or the pseudogene TRBV3-2) to TRBJ2-1; 10 bases match TRBD2. Germline lookup yields CDR1 LGHDT and CDR2 YNNKEL (reference sequence). J lost 4 bases, V lost 0 bases, and 6 bases had no gene match. This CDR3 contains 17 residues.

About this clone itself: The sample carries other DNA sequences with the same CDR3. The V and J genes are TRBV29-1 and TRBJ2-7, with D perhaps matching TRBD1 (6 bases). The germline V gene encodes CDR1 SQVTM and CDR2 ANQGSEA. Trimming took 5 bases from V and 1 from J, leaving 12 bases between them. The CDR3 length is 13 residues. CDR3 nucleotides: TGCAGCGTTCGGCAGGGGAGTTCCTACGAGCAGTACTTC. Translated: CSVRQGSSYEQYF.

The chain is built from TRBV15 and TRBJ2-1; a weak D match, TRBD1 (6 bases). CDR1 is LNHNV, CDR2 YYDKDF, per germline (reference sequence). Trimming took off 5 bases at V and 5 bases at J, with 19 bases between the two ends. The CDR3 covers 16 residues. The CDR3 region has the DNA TGTGCCACCAGCGAATGGTCTGGGGGCATGAACAATGAGCAGTTCTTC. As protein: CATSEWSGGMNNEQFF.

The CDR3 nucleotides read TGTGCCAGCAGTGTGACTAGCGGGAGGGTGTCCTACGAGCAGTACTTC. As protein: CASSVTSGRVSYEQYF. The chain joins TRBV28 to TRBJ2-7; 14 bases are shared with TRBD2. Germline V gene data show CDR1 as MDHEN and CDR2 as SYDVKM. The length of the CDR3 is 16 residues. V lost 5 bases and J lost 1; bases outside the gene matches: 4.

The CDR3 DNA reads as TGTGCCAGCAGCTTAGCGTTGGGGGGTAACACCGGGGAGCTGTTTTTT. This sequence encodes CASSLALGGNTGELFF. The chain recombines TRBV7-6 with TRBJ2-2, with D perhaps TRBD2 (6 bases). Trimming removed 0 bases at V and 2 bases at J, with 10 bases between. The CDR3 is 16 residues long. Per germline, CDR1 SGHVS and CDR2 FNYEAQ.

The chain recombines TRBV7-9 with TRBJ1-1; the match to TRBD1 covers 8 bases. The germline V gene has CDR1 SEHNR and CDR2 FQNEAQ (reference sequence). The CDR3 has 17 amino acids. V lost 5 bases, J lost 1 base, and 12 bases stayed unmatched. The CDR3 nucleotides are TGTGCCAGCAGCCCAATCGGACAGGGAGGGCAGAACACTGAAGCTTTCTTT. This translates into CASSPIGQGGQNTEAFF.

The genes are TRBV15 and TRBJ1-1; D remains unclear. This CDR3 has 13 residues. The germline V and J ends were trimmed by 4 bases and 4 bases, with 10 bases remaining between them. The V gene's germline CDR1 is LNHNV and CDR2 YYDKDF (reference sequence). The CDR3 reads CATSTYLVTEAFF. Here the CDR3 DNA reads TGTGCCACCAGCACCTATTTGGTCACTGAAGCTTTCTTT.

The genes are TRBV5-4 and TRBJ1-6; D possibly corresponds to TRBD1 (5 bases). Trimming stripped 4 bases from V and 8 bases from J, with 16 bases between. This CDR3 spans 15 amino acids. Germline lookup yields CDR1 SGHNT and CDR2 YYREEE (reference sequence). The CDR3 loop reads CASSVFQGDHSPLHF. The CDR3, as DNA: TGTGCCAGCAGCGTATTTCAGGGTGATCATTCACCCCTCCACTTT.

The V and J genes are TRBV2 and TRBJ1-5; D unresolved. Germline V CDR1 and CDR2: SNHLY, FYNNEI. The CDR3 has 14 amino acids. The ends were cut back, 5 bases at V and 4 bases at J, with 12 bases in the middle. The CDR3 sequence: CASSREGGNQPQHF. The CDR3 DNA sequence: TGTGCCAGCAGTCGAGAGGGCGGGAATCAGCCCCAGCATTTT.

This clone was seen only once. This chain uses TRBV7-9 with TRBJ2-3; 11 bases align to TRBD1. Germline trimming cut 5 bases from V and 2 bases from J; bases unmatched to any gene: 3. Germline lookup yields CDR1 SEHNR and CDR2 FQNEAQ (reference sequence). The CDR3 consists of 15 residues. CDR3 amino acids: CASSGQGATTDTQYF. CDR3 bases: TGTGCCAGCAGCGGACAGGGGGCCACCACAGATACGCAGTATTTT.

This rearrangement joins TRBV7-9 to TRBJ2-1, with a possible D match to TRBD2 (5 bases). Per germline, CDR1 SEHNR and CDR2 FQNEAQ (reference sequence). CDR3 length: 14 residues. Trimming shortened V by 1 base and J by 5 bases, and 9 bases separated the two germline ends. CDR3 sequence reads: CASSLGSLDNEQFF. CDR3 sequence (DNA): TGTGCCAGCAGCTTAGGTTCACTAGACAATGAGCAGTTCTTC. The complete variable domain, with remaining parts taken from reference TRBV7-9 and TRBJ2-1, reads DTGVSQNPRHKITKRGQNVTFRCDPISEHNRLYWYRQTLGQGPEFLTYFQNEAQLEKSRLLSDRFSAERPKGSFSTLEIQRTEQGDSAMYLCASSLGSLDNEQFFGPGTRLTVL.

This sequence joins TRBV18 and TRBJ2-3, with D unclear. Germline values: CDR1 KGHSH, CDR2 LQKENI. The CDR3 is 14 amino acids. Trimming cost V 1 base and J 0 bases, with 5 bases left between them. The CDR3 reads CASSPLPSTDTQYF. In DNA form, the CDR3 reads TGTGCCAGCTCACCACTTCCTAGCACAGATACGCAGTATTTT.

The V and J genes are TRBV19 and TRBJ1-2; a weak D match, TRBD1 (5 bases). V gave up 6 bases and J gave up 8 bases, with 19 bases separating them. Germline V gives CDR1 LNHDA, CDR2 SQIVND (reference sequence). This CDR3 contains 14 residues. The chain's CDR3 is CASSQGSQSGGYTF. As DNA, the CDR3 is TGTGCCAGTAGCCAGGGCTCCCAGTCCGGGGGCTACACCTTC.

This rearrangement joins TRBV28 to TRBJ1-4, with 10 bases aligning to TRBD1. CDR1 and CDR2 from the germline V gene are MDHEN and SYDVKM. The CDR3 is made up of 14 amino acids. Losses at the gene ends were 7 bases for V and 6 bases for J; bases not matched to a gene: 5. The CDR3 loop is CASTLGQGYEKLFF. The CDR3, as DNA: TGTGCCAGCACTTTGGGACAGGGGTATGAAAAACTGTTTTTT.

The chain couples TRBV5-1 to TRBJ1-1; 8 bases fit TRBD1. Trimming removed 4 bases from V and 1 base from J; junction bases left unmatched: 6. The germline V gene has CDR1 SGHRS and CDR2 YFSETQ. CDR3 length: 15 residues. The CDR3: CASSPQGGPNTEAFF. For the CDR3, the DNA is TGCGCCAGCAGCCCACAGGGGGGTCCGAACACTGAAGCTTTCTTT. The variable domain in full, completed from reference TRBV5-1 and TRBJ1-1, reads KAGVTQTPRYLIKTRGQQVTLSCSPISGHRSVSWYQQTPGQGLQFLFEYFSETQRNKGNFPGRFSGRQFSNSRSEMNVSTLELGDSALYLCASSPQGGPNTEAFFGQGTRLTVV.

This clone was seen only a few times. V usage is TRBV3-1 (or the pseudogene TRBV3-2) and J usage is TRBJ1-5; TRBD1 matches 10 bases. CDR3 length: 18 amino acids. The ends lost 2 bases at V and 7 bases at J; junction bases unmatched: 14. Germline V gene lookup returns CDR1 LGHDT and CDR2 YNNKEL (reference sequence). CDR3 DNA sequence: TGTGCCAGCAGCCAAAGGATCGACAGGGGGCTGGGTAAACAGCCCCAGCATTTT. Its protein product is CASSQRIDRGLGKQPQHF.

The chain uses TRBV7-3 and TRBJ2-1; maybe TRBD2 (5 bases). Germline V gives CDR1 SGHTA, CDR2 FQGTGA. V lost 3 bases, J lost 0 bases, and 9 bases lay in between. The CDR3 has 15 amino acids. The CDR3 region is CASSFGLASYNEQFF. CDR3 coding DNA: TGTGCCAGCAGCTTTGGCCTAGCCTCCTACAATGAGCAGTTCTTC.

The V call is TRBV28, the J call TRBJ2-7; the match to TRBD2 covers 8 bases. Germline loops: CDR1 MDHEN, CDR2 SYDVKM. This CDR3 comprises 17 residues. V dropped 1 base and J dropped 3; count of bases not matched to a gene: 11. The CDR3 region is CASSLFTRSGSLYEQYF. CDR3 coding DNA: TGTGCCAGCAGTTTATTTACTAGGAGCGGGAGTCTCTACGAGCAGTACTTC.

The V gene is TRBV11-2, the J gene TRBJ2-5; 10 bases map to TRBD2. CDR1 and CDR2 (germline): SGHAT, FQNNGV. The CDR3 consists of 15 residues. Germline trimming cut 6 bases from V and 2 bases from J; bases unmatched to any gene: 6. The CDR3 region has the DNA TGTGCCAGCAGATCCGGGACTAGCGTACAAGAGACCCAGTACTTC. This gives the protein CASRSGTSVQETQYF.

The chain uses TRBV3-1 (or the pseudogene TRBV3-2) and TRBJ2-3, with 9 bases identical to TRBD2. The germline CDR1 and CDR2 sequences are LGHDT and YNNKEL (reference sequence). The V and J ends lost 0 bases and 0 bases, in that order; junction bases with no gene match: 7. This CDR3 has 18 amino acids. CDR3 in DNA: TGTGCCAGCAGCCAAGAAGGGGCTAGCGGGATGAGCACAGATACGCAGTATTTT. Its protein is CASSQEGASGMSTDTQYF.

This clone was observed once. Distinct nucleotide sequences in the sample also encode this CDR3. The rearrangement uses TRBV29-1 and TRBJ1-2; TRBD1 matches 9 bases. V shed 2 bases, J shed 6 bases, and the junction held 4 bases outside the gene matches. The CDR3 totals 13 residues. The V gene's germline CDR1 is SQVTM and CDR2 ANQGSEA. CDR3 in DNA: TGCAGCGTTGAACACGGACAGGGGCATGGCTACACCTTC. This gives the protein CSVEHGQGHGYTF.